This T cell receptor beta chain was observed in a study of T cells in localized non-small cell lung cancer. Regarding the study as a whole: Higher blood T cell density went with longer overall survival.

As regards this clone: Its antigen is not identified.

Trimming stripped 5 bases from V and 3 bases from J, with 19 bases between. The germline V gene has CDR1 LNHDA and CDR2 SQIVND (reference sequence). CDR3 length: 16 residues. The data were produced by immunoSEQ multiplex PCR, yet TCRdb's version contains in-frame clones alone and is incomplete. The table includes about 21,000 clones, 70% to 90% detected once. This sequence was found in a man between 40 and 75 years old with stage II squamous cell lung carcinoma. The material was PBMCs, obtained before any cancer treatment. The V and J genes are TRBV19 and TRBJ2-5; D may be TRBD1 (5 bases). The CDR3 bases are TGTGCCAGTAGTGCCCCCCCAGGACACCCTAAAGAGACCCAGTACTTC. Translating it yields CASSAPPGHPKETQYF.